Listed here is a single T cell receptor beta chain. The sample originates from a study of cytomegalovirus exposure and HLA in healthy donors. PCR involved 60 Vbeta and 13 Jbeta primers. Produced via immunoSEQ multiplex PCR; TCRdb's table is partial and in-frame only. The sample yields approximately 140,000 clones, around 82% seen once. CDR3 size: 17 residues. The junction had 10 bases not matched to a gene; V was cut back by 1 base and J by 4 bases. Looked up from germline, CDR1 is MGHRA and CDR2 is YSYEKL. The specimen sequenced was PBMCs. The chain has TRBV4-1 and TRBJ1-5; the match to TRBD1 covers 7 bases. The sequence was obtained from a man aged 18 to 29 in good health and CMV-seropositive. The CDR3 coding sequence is TGCGCCAGCAGCCAAGCTCCAAAGGGACAGACTAATCAGCCCCAGCATTTT. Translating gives CASSQAPKGQTNQPQHF.